The source of this T cell receptor (beta chain) is a study of regulatory T cells in long-lasting Graves disease. General study points: Accuracy was possibly reduced by small sample size. Preferential use of TRBV28, TRBJ1-2 and TRBJ2-5 was seen in persistent disease.

This clonotype was seen repeatedly, ten times or more. Its target is not known. CDR1 is MDHEN, CDR2 SYDVKM, per germline. Unmatched junction bases numbered 7, after V lost 6 bases and J lost 5 bases. This CDR3 contains 15 residues. Indicated time point: newly diagnosed GD, antithyroid drugs for less than 3 months. There was RNA extracted from PBMCs, and the TCR library was made from it. EDTA tubes held Nine milliliters of peripheral blood from each patient. To make TCR beta libraries, researchers used iRepertoire HTBI primers and Arm-PCR of CDR3 regions. TCRdb itself ran the multiplex PCR reads through MiXCR, one entry per CDR3 protein. Of about 420,000 distinct CDR3 sequences in the sample, less than 20% were seen once. These same data were also listed under a study on T cells in Graves' hyperthyroidism and ophthalmopathy. Per that study: The study left out patients who had uncontrolled infection, other autoimmune disease, pregnancy or lactation.

This clonotype originated in a woman younger than 35 with Graves disease. The rearrangement uses TRBV28 and TRBJ1-4; 9 nucleotides align to TRBD1. Sequenced here: peripheral blood mononuclear cells (PBMCs), sampled at new diagnosis, from a patient treated with antithyroid drugs. The CDR3 sequence is CASRPGTGRNEKLFF. DNA of the CDR3: TGTGCCAGCAGACCCGGGACAGGGAGAAATGAAAAACTGTTTTTT.